This TCR beta chain was retrieved from a study of blood T cell repertoires in COVID-19. Turning to the study itself: Italy, Spain and the United States were the sources of the convalescent and acute COVID-19 samples. Sample material is recorded as cDNA or gDNA derived from T cells, B-cell-depleted T cells, or PBMCs.

In the original analysis: From reference gene primer amplification, estimates of nucleated cell counts were derived. Method: immunoSEQ multiplex PCR; TCRdb's copy keeps in-frame clones and lacks some. That table furnishes V, J and clone size, whereas the DNA furnished D and trimming. Of about 200,000 clones listed, around 80% are singletons. The V end was cut by 2 bases, the J end by 0 bases, with 6 bases between. CDR1 SGDLS and CDR2 YYNGEE come from the germline V gene. CDR3 length: 13 residues. The clonotype was recovered from a woman in her 70s with acute or convalescent COVID-19. Input material: peripheral blood. The V gene is TRBV9, the J gene TRBJ2-7; perhaps TRBD1 as D (6 bases). In DNA form, the CDR3 reads TGTGCCAGCAGCGTGACAGGCTCCTACGAGCAGTACTTC. Translating it yields CASSVTGSYEQYF.